The 11 T cell receptor beta chains reported below all come from one sample, sequenced in a study of a mutant IDH1 vaccine in newly diagnosed glioma. These receptors have no identified antigens. Clones were sequenced by immunoSEQ multiplex PCR, and TCRdb holds only the in-frame ones, with some missing. The sample lists around 56,000 clones; 82% were seen once. The time point was: week 5, during vaccination. The study gave 300 ug of mutant IDH1 20-mer peptide per vaccine dose, with topical imiquimod. Sequenced here: PBMCs, sampled from a glioma patient whose treatment included an IDH1 peptide vaccine. These receptors came from a woman aged 18 to 35 with glioma. Some clones in this sample may be carry-over from other donors' samples.

The chain is built from TRBV5-1 and TRBJ2-5; D possibly corresponds to TRBD2 (5 bases). Trimming removed 0 bases from V and 5 bases from J, with 20 bases in between. This CDR3 comprises 17 residues. Germline loops: CDR1 SGHRS, CDR2 YFSETQ. Written as DNA, the CDR3 is TGCGCCAGCAGCTTGGGGTTGGCTACTGCTAGCAGGGAGACCCAGTACTTC. Translated, it gives CASSLGLATASRETQYF. Full variable domain (outside the CDR3, taken from reference TRBV5-1 and TRBJ2-5): KAGVTQTPRYLIKTRGQQVTLSCSPISGHRSVSWYQQTPGQGLQFLFEYFSETQRNKGNFPGRFSGRQFSNSRSEMNVSTLELGDSALYLCASSLGLATASRETQYFGPGTRLLVL.

This chain uses TRBV5-5 with TRBJ2-7; D uncertain. V was shortened by 1 base and J by 6 bases, with 5 bases between the two germline ends. The V gene's germline CDR1 is SGHKS and CDR2 YYEKEE (reference sequence). This CDR3 has 11 residues. The CDR3 DNA reads TGTGCCAGCAGCTTGATCGCCGAGCAGTACTTC. Translation: CASSLIAEQYF.

V usage is TRBV25-1 and J usage is TRBJ1-1; D remains unclear. Trimming cost V 4 bases and J 0 bases, with 12 bases left between them. This CDR3 contains 15 residues. Germline V gives CDR1 MGHDK, CDR2 SYGVNS. Written as DNA, the CDR3 is TGTGCCAGCAGTGGCCCATATCCGTTGAACACTGAAGCTTTCTTT. Translation: CASSGPYPLNTEAFF.

The V and J genes are TRBV7-9 and TRBJ2-5; TRBD2 agrees at 8 bases. CDR1 and CDR2 from the germline V gene are SEHNR and FQNEAQ (reference sequence). V dropped 1 base and J dropped 7; count of bases not matched to a gene: 5. This CDR3 region has 14 residues. Here the CDR3 reads CASSLESGSRTQYF. As DNA, the CDR3 is TGTGCCAGCAGCTTAGAAAGCGGGAGCCGGACCCAGTACTTC.

A few counts support this clone. The chain is built from TRBV29-1 and TRBJ2-1, with 7 bases lining up with TRBD1. Germline loops: CDR1 SQVTM, CDR2 ANQGSEA. The V segment lost 7 bases and the J segment 0 bases; nucleotides outside the gene matches: 15. This CDR3 has 17 residues. CDR3 sequence: CSAAVPGQTRSYNEQFF. The CDR3 region has the DNA TGCAGCGCTGCTGTTCCGGGACAGACGCGCTCCTACAATGAGCAGTTCTTC.

The chain has TRBV19 and TRBJ1-1; D possibly corresponds to TRBD1 (6 bases). CDR3 length equals 13 residues. CDR1 and CDR2 from the germline V gene are LNHDA and SQIVND (reference sequence). V was pared by 1 base and J by 7 bases, with 10 bases between. This CDR3 is CASSIAEGVEAFF. Written as DNA, the CDR3 is TGTGCCAGTAGTATAGCCGAGGGGGTTGAAGCTTTCTTT.

This chain joins TRBV19 and TRBJ2-3, with D possibly matching TRBD1 (7 bases). There are 12 residues in the CDR3. V lost 6 bases to trimming and J lost 9 bases, with 13 bases between them. Germline CDR1 is LNHDA and CDR2 is SQIVND (reference sequence). CDR3 amino acids: CASRSGGFTQYF. For the CDR3, the DNA is TGTGCCAGTAGATCAGGGGGGTTCACGCAGTATTTT.

This clone occurred once. This chain uses TRBV6-5 with TRBJ2-7, with 8 positions matching TRBD2. CDR1 MNHEY and CDR2 SVGAGI come from the germline V gene. V dropped 1 base and J dropped 6; count of bases not matched to a gene: 8. The CDR3 length is 15 residues. CDR3 sequence: CASSYFGLALGEQYF. The CDR3 nucleotides are TGTGCCAGCAGTTACTTCGGACTAGCCTTAGGCGAGCAGTACTTC.

Worth noting for this clone: At one end the junction does not follow the germline gene, possibly because of a read error. Within the sample, other DNA sequences also encode this same CDR3. The chain couples TRBV5-6 to TRBJ1-4; maybe TRBD1 (5 bases). CDR3 size: 18 residues. Germline CDR1 reads SGHDT; CDR2 reads YYEEEE. The CDR3: CASSLGVSPPTFNEKLFF. The CDR3 DNA is TGTGCTAGCAGCTTGGGGGTCTCCCCCCCTACGTTTAATGAAAAACTGTTTTTT.

The genes are TRBV27 and TRBJ2-3; D gene ambiguous. V lost 5 bases and J 2 bases, leaving 11 bases between the germline ends. CDR3 length equals 14 residues. Germline CDR1 and CDR2: MNHEY and SMNVEV (reference sequence). CDR3 protein: CASSGLSTTDTQYF. CDR3 sequence (DNA): TGTGCCAGCAGTGGTTTGAGTACCACAGATACGCAGTATTTT.

The rearrangement joins TRBV28 to TRBJ2-7, with 8 bases matching TRBD1. Per germline, CDR1 MDHEN and CDR2 SYDVKM. The V gene end was trimmed by 7 bases and the J gene end by 2 bases; junction bases not matched to a gene: 10. CDR3 size: 15 residues. CDR3 sequence (DNA): TGTGCCAGCACCATCCCGTTGGGACAGGCCTACGAGCAGTACTTC. Its translation is CASTIPLGQAYEQYF.